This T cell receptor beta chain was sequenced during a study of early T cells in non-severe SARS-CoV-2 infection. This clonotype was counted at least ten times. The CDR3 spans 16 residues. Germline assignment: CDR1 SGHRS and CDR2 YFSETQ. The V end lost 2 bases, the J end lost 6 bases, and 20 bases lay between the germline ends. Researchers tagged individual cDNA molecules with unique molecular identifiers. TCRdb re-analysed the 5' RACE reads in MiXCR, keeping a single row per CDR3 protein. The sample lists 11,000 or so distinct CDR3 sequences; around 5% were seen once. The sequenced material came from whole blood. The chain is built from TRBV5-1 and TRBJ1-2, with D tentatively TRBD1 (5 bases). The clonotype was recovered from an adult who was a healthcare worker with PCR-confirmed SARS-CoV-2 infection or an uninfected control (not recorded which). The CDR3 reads CASSFAEGERSDGYTF. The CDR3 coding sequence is TGCGCCAGCAGCTTCGCCGAAGGGGAAAGGTCGGATGGCTACACCTTC. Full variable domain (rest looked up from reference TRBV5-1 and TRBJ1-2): KAGVTQTPRYLIKTRGQQVTLSCSPISGHRSVSWYQQTPGQGLQFLFEYFSETQRNKGNFPGRFSGRQFSNSRSEMNVSTLELGDSALYLCASSFAEGERSDGYTFGSGTRLTVV.